The source of this T cell receptor beta chain is a study of cytomegalovirus exposure and HLA in healthy donors. PCR primers comprised 60 Vbeta and 13 Jbeta primers. Some clones are missing from TCRdb's copy, which holds only in-frame ones; the method was immunoSEQ multiplex PCR. Its clone listing holds about 210,000 clones. CDR3 size: 15 residues. V gave up 4 bases and J gave up 7 bases; unmatched junction bases: 9. Germline CDR1 MNHEY, CDR2 SVGAGI. The TCR comes from a woman in her 30s in good health and CMV-seropositive. The chain couples TRBV6-5 to TRBJ1-2; 10 nucleotides align to TRBD1. Sequenced material: PBMCs. CDR3 sequence reads: CASSFTGQGGLGYTF. In nucleotides, the CDR3 is TGTGCCAGCAGTTTCACTGGACAGGGGGGCCTTGGCTACACCTTC.